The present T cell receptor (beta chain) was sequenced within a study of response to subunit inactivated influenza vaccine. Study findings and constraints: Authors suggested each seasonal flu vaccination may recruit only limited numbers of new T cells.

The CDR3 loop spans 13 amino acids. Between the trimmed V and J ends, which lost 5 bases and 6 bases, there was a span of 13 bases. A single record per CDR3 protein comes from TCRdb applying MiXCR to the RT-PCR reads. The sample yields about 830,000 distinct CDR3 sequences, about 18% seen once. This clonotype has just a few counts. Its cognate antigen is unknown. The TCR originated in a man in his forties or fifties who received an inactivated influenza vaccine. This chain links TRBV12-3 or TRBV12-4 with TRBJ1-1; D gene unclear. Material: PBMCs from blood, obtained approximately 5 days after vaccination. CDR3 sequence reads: CASSPAGRAEAFF. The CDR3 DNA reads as TGTGCCAGCAGTCCGGCCGGTCGGGCTGAAGCTTTCTTT.